Listed here are 27 T cell receptor beta chains from one sample, sequenced in a study of Graves' ophthalmopathy and Graves' hyperthyroidism. From RNA, the CDR3 regions of TCR beta chains were amplified and sequenced. The first-round RT-PCR employed HTBI primers together with the Qiagen OneStep RT-PCR kit. A multiplex PCR was then performed as the second round. TCRdb re-derived calls from the multiplex PCR reads in MiXCR, one entry per CDR3 protein. The data contain more than 1,000,000 distinct CDR3 sequences, about 36% of them singletons. The sequenced sample consisted of peripheral blood or thyroid tissue (not recorded which). All receptors come from an adult man with Graves' hyperthyroidism.

This clonotype has a count of ten or more. The chain joins TRBV12-3 or TRBV12-4 to TRBJ1-6, with D uncertain. CDR3 length: 14 amino acids. The V end lost 3 bases, the J end lost 0 bases, and 3 bases lay between the germline ends. CDR3 region: CASSLVSYNSPLHF. The CDR3 DNA reads TGTGCCAGCAGTTTGGTCTCCTATAATTCACCCCTCCACTTT.

The table lists this clonotype with a count of one. This chain links TRBV6-2 or TRBV6-3 with TRBJ2-2; perhaps D is TRBD1 or TRBD2 (5 bases each). The CDR3 spans 14 residues. Germline values: CDR1 MNHEY, CDR2 SVGEGT. The ends were cut back, 10 bases at V and 4 bases at J, with 16 bases in the middle. Here the CDR3 DNA reads TGTGCCATCAAAGGGACGGCGTGCACCGGGGAGCTGTTTTTT. This encodes CAIKGTACTGELFF.

This clonotype was counted many times. The chain recombines TRBV19 with TRBJ1-2; 10 bases map to TRBD1. Germline V gene data show CDR1 as LNHDA and CDR2 as SQIVND (reference sequence). V shed 4 bases and J 4 bases; nucleotides not matched to a gene: 6. CDR3 length equals 15 residues. The CDR3: CASSNAGTGAYGYTF. In nucleotides, the CDR3 is TGTGCCAGTAGTAACGCCGGGACAGGGGCCTATGGCTACACCTTC.

This clonotype was seen only a few times. The chain combines TRBV6-2 or TRBV6-3 with TRBJ2-5; D not resolved. With 2 bases removed from V and 2 bases from J, the gap between germline ends came to 12 bases. CDR1 and CDR2 (germline): MNHEY, SVGEGT. The CDR3 is 15 residues long. The CDR3 spells CASSYSVGVQETQYF. In nucleotides, the CDR3 is TGTGCCAGCAGTTACAGTGTCGGAGTACAAGAGACCCAGTACTTC.

This clonotype was seen many times. V and J are TRBV29-1 and TRBJ1-1; 9 bases are shared with TRBD1. CDR3 length equals 12 residues. Germline CDR1 is SQVTM and CDR2 is ANQGSEA. V lost 6 bases and J lost 8; bases outside the gene matches: 7. CDR3: CSVVRTGAEAFF. The CDR3 nucleotides read TGCAGCGTAGTCCGGACAGGGGCCGAAGCTTTCTTT.

This clonotype was recorded once. The chain employs TRBV20-1 and TRBJ1-4; D is perhaps TRBD1 (5 bases). Germline V lookup: CDR1 DFQATT, CDR2 SNEGSKA (reference sequence). The CDR3 has 13 residues. Trimming cost V 6 bases and J 8 bases, with 16 bases left between them. The CDR3 nucleotides read TGCAGTGCCCCACAAGCGGGGGACGAAAAACTGTTTTTT. It encodes CSAPQAGDEKLFF.

This chain connects TRBV12-3 or TRBV12-4 to TRBJ2-7; TRBD2 agrees at 7 bases. The CDR3 loop spans 15 amino acids. V lost 3 bases and J lost 3; bases outside the gene matches: 8. This CDR3 reads CASSLSAGAGYEQYF. Here the CDR3 DNA reads TGTGCCAGCAGTTTGAGCGCGGGAGCAGGCTACGAGCAGTACTTC.

For this clonotype: This may stem from a read error, because a much larger clone lies one nucleotide away. Written as DNA, the CDR3 is TGTGCCAGCGGTGTGTTGGCCGGGGAGCTGTTTTTT. Translated: CASGVLAGELFF. The gene calls are TRBV7-2 and TRBJ2-2; no clear D gene. Germline CDR1 reads SGHTA; CDR2 reads FQGNSA. Deletions cut 8 bases from V and 6 bases from J, with 10 bases between. The CDR3 length is 12 residues.

In its sample, this clonotype was seen many times. The rearrangement uses TRBV10-3 and TRBJ1-1; 7 nucleotides agree with TRBD1. V was pared by 2 bases and J by 6 bases, with 3 bases of the junction left unmatched. This CDR3 is built from 13 residues. CDR1 ENHRY and CDR2 SYGVKD come from the germline V gene. DNA of the CDR3: TGTGCCATCAGTGAGCAGGGGGTCTCTGAAGCTTTCTTT. This codes for CAISEQGVSEAFF.

The rearrangement joins TRBV2 to TRBJ2-5; D uncertain. Germline assignment: CDR1 SNHLY and CDR2 FYNNEI. The ends were cut back, 6 bases at V and 4 bases at J, with 12 bases in the middle. This CDR3 has 13 amino acids. CDR3 region: CASRGQDRETQYF. DNA for the CDR3: TGTGCCAGCAGGGGTCAGGACCGAGAGACCCAGTACTTC.

The chain has TRBV12-3 or TRBV12-4 and TRBJ1-5; D may be TRBD1 (5 bases). Trimming took off 6 bases at V and 3 bases at J, with 15 bases between the two ends. The CDR3 loop spans 15 amino acids. CDR3 residues: CASSTLGTANQPQHF. CDR3 sequence (DNA): TGTGCCAGCAGCACCCTTGGGACCGCCAATCAGCCCCAGCATTTT.

This clonotype came up a few times. This chain links TRBV25-1 with TRBJ2-5; the D gene is possibly TRBD1 (5 bases). V dropped 5 bases and J dropped 5 bases, with 18 bases sitting between them. This CDR3 comprises 15 residues. From germline, CDR1 is MGHDK and CDR2 SYGVNS. In DNA form, the CDR3 reads TGTGCCAGCAGTTATTTTTACAGGCCGAGGGAGACCCAGTACTTC. This codes for CASSYFYRPRETQYF.

This clonotype occurred a few times. The J gene is TRBJ2-2, the V gene TRBV5-8, with 9 bases identical to TRBD1. The CDR3 is 16 residues long. The junction had 5 bases not matched to a gene; V was cut back by 3 bases and J by 2 bases. Germline V gene sequence: CDR1 SGHTS, CDR2 YDEGEE. The CDR3 bases are TGTGCCAGCAGCTGGGGGGACAGGGCTAACACCGGGGAGCTGTTTTTT. Protein product: CASSWGDRANTGELFF.

This clonotype has ten or more counts. The chain links TRBV20-1 to TRBJ1-2, with D possibly TRBD1 on 5 matching bases. The germline gives CDR1 DFQATT, CDR2 SNEGSKA (reference sequence). With 6 bases removed from V and 8 bases from J, the gap between germline ends came to 25 bases. The CDR3 has 15 residues. CDR3 residues: CSAGISRGESGGYTF. In DNA, the CDR3 is TGCAGTGCCGGAATATCACGGGGGGAATCGGGGGGCTACACCTTC.

This clonotype has a single count. J is TRBJ2-7 and V is TRBV15; 8 nucleotides agree with TRBD2. Germline V gene lookup returns CDR1 LNHNV and CDR2 YYDKDF (reference sequence). Trimming removed 3 bases from V and 6 bases from J; junction bases left unmatched: 10. The CDR3 runs to 15 residues. The DNA of the CDR3 is TGTGCCACCAGCAGCGTTCAAGCGGGAGACAGCGAGCAGTACTTC. Translation gives CATSSVQAGDSEQYF.

This clonotype has only a few counts. At one of its ends the junction is not consistent with the germline gene, which may arise from a read error. V and J are TRBV7-9 and TRBJ2-3; 9 bases agree with TRBD2. Germline V gives CDR1 SEHNR, CDR2 FQNEAQ (reference sequence). The CDR3 spans 14 residues. The CDR3 spells CASSQAGGTDTQYF. CDR3 nucleotide sequence: TGTGCCAGCAGCCAAGCGGGGGGCACGGATACGCAGTATTTT. Variable domain in full (rest from reference TRBV7-9 and TRBJ2-3): DTGVSQNPRHKITKRGQNVTFRCDPISEHNRLYWYRQTLGQGPEFLTYFQNEAQLEKSRLLSDRFSAERPKGSFSTLEIQRTEQGDSAMYLCASSQAGGTDTQYFGPGTRLTVL.

This clonotype was seen ten or more times. The chain carries TRBV6-6 and TRBJ1-1; D is unclear. Germline loops: CDR1 MNHNY, CDR2 SVGAGI (reference sequence). Trimming took 7 bases from V and 4 from J, leaving 13 bases between them. This CDR3 comprises 13 residues. The CDR3 is CASTGESATEAFF. The CDR3 region has the DNA TGTGCCAGCACTGGGGAGTCGGCCACTGAAGCTTTCTTT.

In its sample, this clonotype was seen a few times. The V and J genes are TRBV4-2 and TRBJ2-7; 10 bases align to TRBD1. The germline gives CDR1 LGHNA, CDR2 YNFKEQ. J gave up 6 bases and V 0 bases, and 11 bases lay outside the gene matches. The CDR3 is 17 amino acids. Here the CDR3 DNA reads TGTGCCAGCAGCCAAGAACCCGCCGGGACAGGGGATGGCGAGCAGTACTTC. Its protein product is CASSQEPAGTGDGEQYF.

As for this clonotype: The junction departs from the called germline gene at one end, perhaps through a read error. The V and J genes are TRBV5-1 and TRBJ1-4; D gene unclear. The CDR3 spans 15 residues. CDR1 and CDR2 (germline): SGHRS, YFSETQ. The CDR3 DNA sequence: TGTGCCAGCAGCTTCAGCCTTTCAACTAATGAAAAACTGTTTTTT. It codes for CASSFSLSTNEKLFF.

The rearrangement links TRBV3-1 to TRBJ2-7; 8 bases agree with TRBD2. The CDR3 loop spans 16 amino acids. Germline CDR1 reads LGHDT; CDR2 reads YNNKEL (reference sequence). The V and J ends lost 4 bases and 2 bases, in that order; junction bases with no gene match: 10. The CDR3 is CASSLGGSGAAYEQYF. Here the CDR3 DNA reads TGTGCCAGCAGCCTAGGCGGTAGCGGGGCCGCCTACGAGCAGTACTTC.

The V gene is TRBV28, the J gene TRBJ1-5; no firm D call. The CDR3 consists of 15 residues. Trimming removed 3 bases from V and 2 bases from J, with 11 bases in between. The germline V gene encodes CDR1 MDHEN and CDR2 SYDVKM. CDR3 protein: CASSFFSPGNQPQHF. CDR3 nucleotides: TGTGCCAGCAGTTTTTTTTCTCCGGGCAATCAGCCCCAGCATTTT. Supplemented by reference TRBV28 and TRBJ1-5, the full variable domain reads DVKVTQSSRYLVKRTGEKVFLECVQDMDHENMFWYRQDPGLGLRLIYFSYDVKMKEKGDIPEGYSVSREKKERFSLILESASTNQTSMYLCASSFFSPGNQPQHFGDGTRLSIL.

V usage is TRBV6-6 and J usage is TRBJ1-5, with D unclear. The CDR3 length is 14 residues. Germline V CDR1 and CDR2: MNHNY, SVGAGI (reference sequence). Trimming left V 4 bases short and J 3 bases short, with 10 bases between. CDR3 sequence: CASSSALPNQPQHF. In DNA, the CDR3 is TGTGCCAGCAGTTCGGCGTTGCCCAATCAGCCCCAGCATTTT.

In this sample, this clonotype turned up a few times. The genes are TRBV7-8 and TRBJ2-7; 8 bases align to TRBD1. V lost 5 bases and J lost 5; bases outside the gene matches: 8. The CDR3 has 14 residues. Germline V gene lookup returns CDR1 SGHVS and CDR2 FQNEAQ. The DNA for the CDR3 is TGTGCCAGCAGCCCCGGACAGGGCATCCACGAGCAGTACTTC. Translation: CASSPGQGIHEQYF.

The chain employs TRBV7-9 and TRBJ2-5; a weak D match, TRBD2 (7 bases). Looked up from germline, CDR1 is SEHNR and CDR2 is FQNEAQ (reference sequence). V lost 5 bases and J 1 base, leaving 17 bases between the germline ends. The CDR3 covers 16 residues. CDR3 protein: CASSPLEGGVQETQYF. CDR3 coding DNA: TGTGCCAGCAGCCCCTTGGAGGGGGGGGTCCAAGAGACCCAGTACTTC.

The chain carries TRBV15 and TRBJ1-2; D unclear. Germline lookup yields CDR1 LNHNV and CDR2 YYDKDF (reference sequence). Trimming removed 0 bases at V and 6 bases at J, with 17 bases between. The length of the CDR3 is 16 residues. The CDR3 loop reads CATSRDAGLTQDGYTF. The CDR3, as DNA: TGTGCCACCAGCAGAGATGCAGGACTCACCCAGGATGGCTACACCTTC.

This clonotype was seen repeatedly, ten times or more. The V and J genes are TRBV6-5 and TRBJ2-5, with 7 positions matching TRBD1. V lost 6 bases and J lost 2; bases outside the gene matches: 6. CDR1 and CDR2 (germline): MNHEY, SVGAGI. This CDR3 is 14 amino acids long. The CDR3 DNA follows: TGTGCCAGCAGCAGAGGGACAGATCAAGAGACCCAGTACTTC. It encodes CASSRGTDQETQYF.

This chain connects TRBV19 to TRBJ1-2; 7 bases fit TRBD1. J was trimmed by 4 bases and V by 5 bases; bases with no gene match: 7. This CDR3 has 14 amino acids. CDR1 is LNHDA and CDR2 is SQIVND in the germline V gene (reference sequence). In nucleotides, the CDR3 is TGTGCCAGTAGTTGGGGACAGATCTTCTATGGCTACACCTTC. It codes for CASSWGQIFYGYTF.